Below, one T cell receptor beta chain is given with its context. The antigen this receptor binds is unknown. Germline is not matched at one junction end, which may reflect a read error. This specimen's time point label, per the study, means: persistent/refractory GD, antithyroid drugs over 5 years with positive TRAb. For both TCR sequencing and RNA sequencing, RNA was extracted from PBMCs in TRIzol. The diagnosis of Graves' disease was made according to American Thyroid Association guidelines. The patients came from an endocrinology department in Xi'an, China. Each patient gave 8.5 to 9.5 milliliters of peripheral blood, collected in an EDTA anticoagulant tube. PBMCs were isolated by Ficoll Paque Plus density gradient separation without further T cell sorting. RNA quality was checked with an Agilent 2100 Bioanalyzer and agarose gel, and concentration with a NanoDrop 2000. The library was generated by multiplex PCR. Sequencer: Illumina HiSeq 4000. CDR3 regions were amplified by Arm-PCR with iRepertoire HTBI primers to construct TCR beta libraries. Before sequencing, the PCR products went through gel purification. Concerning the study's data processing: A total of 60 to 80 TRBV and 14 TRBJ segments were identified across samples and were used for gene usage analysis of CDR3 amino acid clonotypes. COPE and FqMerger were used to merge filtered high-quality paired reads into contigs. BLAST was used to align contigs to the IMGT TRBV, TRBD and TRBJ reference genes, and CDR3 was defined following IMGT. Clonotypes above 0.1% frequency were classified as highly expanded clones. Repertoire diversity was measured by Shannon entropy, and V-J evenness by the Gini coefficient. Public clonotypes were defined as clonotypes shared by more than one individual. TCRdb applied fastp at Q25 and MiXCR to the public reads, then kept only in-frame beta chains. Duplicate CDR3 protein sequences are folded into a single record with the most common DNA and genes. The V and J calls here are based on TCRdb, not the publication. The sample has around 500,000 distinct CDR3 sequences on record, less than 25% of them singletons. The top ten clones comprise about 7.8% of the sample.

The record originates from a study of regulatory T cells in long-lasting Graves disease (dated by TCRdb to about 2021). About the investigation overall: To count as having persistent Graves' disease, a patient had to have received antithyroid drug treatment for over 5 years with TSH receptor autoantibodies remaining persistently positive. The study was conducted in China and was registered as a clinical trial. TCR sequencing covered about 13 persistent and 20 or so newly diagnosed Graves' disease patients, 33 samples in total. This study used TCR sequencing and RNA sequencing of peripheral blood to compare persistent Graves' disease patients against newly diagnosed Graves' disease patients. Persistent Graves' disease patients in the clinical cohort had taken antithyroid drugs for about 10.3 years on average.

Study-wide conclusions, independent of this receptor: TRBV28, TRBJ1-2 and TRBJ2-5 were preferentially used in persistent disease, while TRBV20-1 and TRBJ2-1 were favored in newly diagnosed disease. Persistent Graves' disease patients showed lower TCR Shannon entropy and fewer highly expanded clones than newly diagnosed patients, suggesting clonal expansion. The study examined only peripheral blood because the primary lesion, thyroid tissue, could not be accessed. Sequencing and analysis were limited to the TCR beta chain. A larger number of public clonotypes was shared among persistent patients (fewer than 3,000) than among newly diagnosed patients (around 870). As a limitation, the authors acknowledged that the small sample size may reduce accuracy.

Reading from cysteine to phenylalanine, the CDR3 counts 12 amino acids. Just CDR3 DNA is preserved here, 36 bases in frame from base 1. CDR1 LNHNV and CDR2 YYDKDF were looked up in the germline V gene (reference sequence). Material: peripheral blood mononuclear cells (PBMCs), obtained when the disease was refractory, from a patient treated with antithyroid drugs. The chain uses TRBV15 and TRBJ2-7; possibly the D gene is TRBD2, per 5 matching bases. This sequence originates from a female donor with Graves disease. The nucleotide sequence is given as TGTGCCACCAGCAGAGACGGGATTCTCTCACTGTTC. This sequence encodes CATSRDGILSLF.